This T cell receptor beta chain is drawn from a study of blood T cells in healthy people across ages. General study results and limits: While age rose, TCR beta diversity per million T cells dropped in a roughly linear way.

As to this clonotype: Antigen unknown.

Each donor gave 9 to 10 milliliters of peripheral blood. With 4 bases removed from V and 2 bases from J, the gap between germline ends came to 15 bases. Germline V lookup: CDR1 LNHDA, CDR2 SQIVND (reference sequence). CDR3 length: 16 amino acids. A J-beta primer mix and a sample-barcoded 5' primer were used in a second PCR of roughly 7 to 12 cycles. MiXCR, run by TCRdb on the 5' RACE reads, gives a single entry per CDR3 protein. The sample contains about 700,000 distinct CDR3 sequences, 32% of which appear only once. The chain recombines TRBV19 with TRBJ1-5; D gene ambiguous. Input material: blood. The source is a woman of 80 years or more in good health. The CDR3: CASSKPQNLGNQPQHF. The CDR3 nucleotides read TGTGCCAGTAGTAAGCCCCAGAATCTCGGCAATCAGCCCCAGCATTTT.